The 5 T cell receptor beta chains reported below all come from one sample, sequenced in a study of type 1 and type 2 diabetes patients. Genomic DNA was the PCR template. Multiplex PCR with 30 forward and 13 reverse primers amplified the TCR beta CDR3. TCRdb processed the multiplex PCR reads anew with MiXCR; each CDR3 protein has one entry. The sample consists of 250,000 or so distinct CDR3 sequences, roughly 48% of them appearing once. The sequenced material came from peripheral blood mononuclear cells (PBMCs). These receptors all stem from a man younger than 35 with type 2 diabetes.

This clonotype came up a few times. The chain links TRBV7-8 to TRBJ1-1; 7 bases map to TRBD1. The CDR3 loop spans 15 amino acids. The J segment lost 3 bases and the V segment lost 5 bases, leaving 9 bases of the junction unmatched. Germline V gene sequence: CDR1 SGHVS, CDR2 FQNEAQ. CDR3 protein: CASSTRQGGDTEAFF. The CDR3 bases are TGTGCCAGCAGCACCAGACAGGGCGGAGACACTGAAGCTTTCTTT.

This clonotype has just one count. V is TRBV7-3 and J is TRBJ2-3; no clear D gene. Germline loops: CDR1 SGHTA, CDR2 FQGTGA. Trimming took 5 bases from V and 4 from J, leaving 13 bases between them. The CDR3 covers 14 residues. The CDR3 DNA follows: TGTGCCAGCAGCCCATCTGCAGTCGCAGATACGCAGTATTTT. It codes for CASSPSAVADTQYF.

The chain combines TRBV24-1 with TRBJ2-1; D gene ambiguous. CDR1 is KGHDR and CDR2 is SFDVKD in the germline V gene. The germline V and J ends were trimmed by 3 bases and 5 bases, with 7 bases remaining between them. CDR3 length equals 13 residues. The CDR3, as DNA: TGTGCCACCAGTGATGTGACACACAATGAGCAGTTCTTC. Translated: CATSDVTHNEQFF.

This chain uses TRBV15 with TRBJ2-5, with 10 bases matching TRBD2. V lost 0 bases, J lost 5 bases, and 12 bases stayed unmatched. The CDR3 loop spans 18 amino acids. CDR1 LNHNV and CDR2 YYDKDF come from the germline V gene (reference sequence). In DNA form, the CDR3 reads TGTGCCACCAGCAGAGATTTGGCTAGCGGGAGCCCCGGGGAGACCCAGTACTTC. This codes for CATSRDLASGSPGETQYF.

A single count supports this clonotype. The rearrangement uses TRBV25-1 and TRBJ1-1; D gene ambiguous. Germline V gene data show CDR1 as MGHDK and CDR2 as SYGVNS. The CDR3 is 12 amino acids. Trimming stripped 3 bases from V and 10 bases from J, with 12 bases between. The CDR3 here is CASSDDLAVAFF. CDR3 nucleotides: TGTGCCAGCAGTGACGATTTGGCTGTAGCTTTCTTT.